This T cell receptor (beta chain) was found in a study of somatic mutations in cytotoxic T cells in rheumatoid arthritis. Looking at the study overall: Patient blood (30 ml EDTA) was collected right after diagnosis, preceding any treatment.

Some clones are missing from TCRdb's copy, which holds only in-frame ones; the method was immunoSEQ multiplex PCR. Among several thousand clones listed, roughly 85% were seen once. Study observations and caveats: The targets (antigens) of the expanded CD8+ clones were not known. For about an eighth of the 65 patients, a single CD8+ clone accounted for more than 20% of CD8+ cells.

Purity of the CD4+ and CD8+ cells, isolated by positive magnetic bead selection, was checked by flow cytometry. In regard to this clone: Its antigen is unknown.

Germline CDR1 SGHNT, CDR2 YYREEE (reference sequence). The CDR3 runs 11 residues. The V end was cut by 3 bases, the J end by 7 bases, with 7 bases between. V is TRBV5-4 and J is TRBJ1-2; weak D call: TRBD1 (6 bases). The receptor was isolated from an adult with rheumatoid arthritis. Sample: CD8+ T cells sorted from blood. The CDR3 sequence is CASSSGAGYTF. The DNA for the CDR3 is TGTGCCAGCAGCTCAGGGGCTGGCTACACCTTC.